The present T cell receptor beta chain was sequenced within a study of T cell changes during pregnancy in multiple sclerosis. This table comes from immunoSEQ multiplex PCR, and its TCRdb copy is limited to in-frame clones, with some not included. This table has around 92,000 clones, roughly 91% appearing once. In germline, CDR1 is SGDLS, CDR2 YYNGEE. With V trimmed by 4 bases and J by 2 bases, 5 bases remained unmatched. The CDR3 spans 15 residues. This rearrangement joins TRBV9 to TRBJ2-5, with 10 nucleotides matching TRBD2. This sequence originates from a female donor with multiple sclerosis, enrolled in a pregnancy study. This material consisted of peripheral blood, taken in the first trimester of pregnancy. CDR3 sequence: CASSLAGGGQETQYF. CDR3 coding DNA: TGTGCCAGCAGCTTAGCGGGGGGAGGGCAAGAGACCCAGTACTTC.